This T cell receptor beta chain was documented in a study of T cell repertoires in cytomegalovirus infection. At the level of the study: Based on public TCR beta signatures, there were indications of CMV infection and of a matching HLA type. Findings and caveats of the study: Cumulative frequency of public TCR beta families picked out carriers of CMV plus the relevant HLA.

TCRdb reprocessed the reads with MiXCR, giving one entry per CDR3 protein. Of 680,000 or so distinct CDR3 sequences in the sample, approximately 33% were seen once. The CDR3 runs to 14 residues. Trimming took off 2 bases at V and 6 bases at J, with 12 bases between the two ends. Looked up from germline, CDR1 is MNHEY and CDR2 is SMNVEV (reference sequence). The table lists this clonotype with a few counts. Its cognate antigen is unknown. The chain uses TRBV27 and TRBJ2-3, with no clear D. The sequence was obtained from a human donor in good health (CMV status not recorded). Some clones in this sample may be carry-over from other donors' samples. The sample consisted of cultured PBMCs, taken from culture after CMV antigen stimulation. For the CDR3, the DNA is TGTGCCAGCAGTTTAAGTGCCGTGGTGGATACGCAGTATTTT. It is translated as CASSLSAVVDTQYF.